One sample yielded the 18 T cell receptor beta chains listed below, sequenced in a study of blood T cell repertoires in COVID-19 (dated by TCRdb to the early 2020s). Library preparation employed the immunoSEQ multiplex PCR assay. Drawn from immuneACCESS, this table holds only the in-frame rearrangements with V and J called that TCRdb kept. Clones are partly lost; checked studies trace under half to an unresolved V gene and leave the rest unexplained. This sample comprises about 95,000 clones, less than 85% of them detected only once. 20% to 25% of the sample belongs to the ten largest clones. The material sequenced was peripheral blood. The receptor set was obtained from a human donor in a cohort sampled during active COVID-19.

The rearrangement uses TRBV6-1 and TRBJ2-5; TRBD2 is a possible D gene (6 bases). Trimming stripped 3 bases from V and 5 bases from J, with 13 bases between. The CDR3 has 14 residues. Germline CDR1 and CDR2: MNHNS and SASEGT. CDR3 sequence (DNA): TGTGCCAGCAGTGATTCTTGGGGGGACGAGACCCAGTACTTC. Translated, it gives CASSDSWGDETQYF.

The gene calls are TRBV11-1 and TRBJ2-7, with 9 bases fitting TRBD1. CDR1 and CDR2 from the germline V gene are SGHAT and FQDESV (reference sequence). The CDR3 length is 15 residues. V shed 5 bases and J 0 bases; nucleotides not matched to a gene: 5. The CDR3 DNA sequence: TGTGCCAGCAGCCTAGGGACAGGGCGCTCCTACGAGCAGTACTTC. Protein: CASSLGTGRSYEQYF.

The gene calls are TRBV10-3 and TRBJ2-1; 7 bases align to TRBD1. The length of the CDR3 is 14 residues. The J segment lost 0 bases and the V segment lost 6 bases, leaving 2 bases of the junction unmatched. Germline lookup yields CDR1 ENHRY and CDR2 SYGVKD. The CDR3 bases are TGTGCCATCAGCCCAGGGGGCTCCTACAATGAGCAGTTCTTC. Amino acids: CAISPGGSYNEQFF.

This sequence joins TRBV4-1 and TRBJ2-7, with 9 bases that match TRBD2. V shed 1 base and J 2 bases; nucleotides not matched to a gene: 12. Germline V lookup: CDR1 MGHRA, CDR2 YSYEKL. The CDR3 runs to 18 residues. The CDR3 is CASSQVATPGLAAYEQYF. The CDR3 region has the DNA TGCGCCAGCAGCCAAGTTGCCACCCCGGGACTAGCCGCCTACGAGCAGTACTTC.

DNA of the CDR3: TGTGCCAGCAGCACCAGCGGGAGTTCCGGGCACGAGCAGTACTTC. Its protein product is CASSTSGSSGHEQYF. The rearrangement links TRBV21-1 to TRBJ2-7; the DNA was not used to check the table's D call, TRBD2. TRBV21-1 is given as a pseudogene. CDR3 size: 15 residues.

The chain carries TRBV19 and TRBJ2-1; 11 nucleotides match TRBD2. V gave up 5 bases and J gave up 8 bases; unmatched junction bases: 8. The CDR3 has 15 amino acids. CDR1 and CDR2 (germline): LNHDA, SQIVND (reference sequence). The CDR3 region is CASSLASGGWYEQFF. CDR3 nucleotides: TGTGCCAGTAGTCTCGCTAGCGGGGGGTGGTATGAGCAGTTCTTC.

The chain has TRBV6-1 and TRBJ2-4; no clear D gene. The ends were cut back, 3 bases at V and 0 bases at J, with 9 bases in the middle. Germline V gene data show CDR1 as MNHNS and CDR2 as SASEGT. The CDR3 runs to 15 residues. CDR3 residues: CASSDGSRAKNIQYF. The CDR3 coding sequence is TGTGCCAGCAGTGACGGGTCCAGAGCCAAAAACATTCAGTACTTC.

The chain uses TRBV5-5 and TRBJ2-1, with D possibly matching TRBD1 (6 bases). Germline assignment: CDR1 SGHKS and CDR2 YYEKEE (reference sequence). The CDR3 covers 15 residues. The V and J ends lost 0 bases and 3 bases respectively, with 10 bases between them. The CDR3 sequence is CASSLGVDSYNEQFF. CDR3 sequence (DNA): TGTGCCAGCAGCTTGGGCGTGGACAGCTACAATGAGCAGTTCTTC.

This clone appeared a few times. The V call is TRBV3-1 (or the pseudogene TRBV3-2), the J call TRBJ2-3, with 13 nucleotides matching TRBD2. Germline V gene lookup returns CDR1 LGHDT and CDR2 YNNKEL (reference sequence). V lost 5 bases and J lost 4; bases outside the gene matches: 6. This CDR3 contains 16 residues. The CDR3 DNA is TGTGCCAGCAGCAAGAGGACTAGCGGGGGAGCAGATACGCAGTATTTT. This gives the protein CASSKRTSGGADTQYF.

J is TRBJ2-4 and V is TRBV7-2; tentatively, D is TRBD1 (6 bases). V was pared by 4 bases and J by 5 bases, with 15 bases between. Looked up from germline, CDR1 is SGHTA and CDR2 is FQGNSA. The CDR3 is 15 residues long. This chain's CDR3 is CASSSQGQVQNIQYF. In nucleotides, the CDR3 is TGTGCCAGCAGCTCCCAGGGGCAGGTTCAAAACATTCAGTACTTC.

The chain combines TRBV21-1 with TRBJ2-3; the table calls TRBD2, which could not be checked here. TRBV21-1 is listed as a pseudogene. The CDR3 extends over 13 amino acids. CDR3 sequence: CASSKGRGDTQYF. The CDR3 nucleotides read TGTGCCAGCAGCAAAGGGAGGGGAGATACGCAGTATTTT.

This rearrangement joins TRBV6-5 to TRBJ1-3; D is unclear. Germline V gene lookup returns CDR1 MNHEY and CDR2 SVGAGI. V was trimmed by 2 bases and J by 0 bases, leaving 5 bases between them. This CDR3 spans 14 amino acids. The CDR3 loop reads CASSYRGSGNTIYF. The DNA of the CDR3 is TGTGCCAGCAGTTACCGGGGCTCTGGAAACACCATATATTTT.

The chain has TRBV6-6 and TRBJ2-7; TRBD1 aligns across 8 bases. The CDR3 covers 15 residues. The germline gives CDR1 MNHNY, CDR2 SVGAGI (reference sequence). After removal of 7 bases from V and 2 bases from J, the junction contained 10 bases not matched to a gene. DNA of the CDR3: TGTGCCAGCATGACGGTTGGGGACAGGACCTACGAGCAGTACTTC. Translating gives CASMTVGDRTYEQYF.

The V and J genes are TRBV19 and TRBJ2-2, with D uncertain. V dropped 3 bases and J dropped 7 bases, with 9 bases sitting between them. The germline V gene encodes CDR1 LNHDA and CDR2 SQIVND (reference sequence). This CDR3 is 13 amino acids long. As DNA, the CDR3 is TGTGCCAGTAGTATTGTGACTCGCGGGGAGCTGTTTTTT. It translates to CASSIVTRGELFF.

This chain joins TRBV2 and TRBJ2-7; 10 bases are a match to TRBD1. Trimming removed 7 bases from V and 5 bases from J; junction bases left unmatched: 5. The CDR3 sequence is 13 residues long. The germline V gene encodes CDR1 SNHLY and CDR2 FYNNEI. The CDR3 sequence is CASNWGQGNEQYF. The CDR3 region has the DNA TGTGCCAGCAATTGGGGACAGGGGAACGAGCAGTACTTC.

Here the CDR3 reads CASSEGWDRVVGYTF. As DNA, the CDR3 is TGTGCCAGCAGTGAAGGTTGGGACAGGGTCGTTGGCTACACCTTC. The chain joins TRBV2 to TRBJ1-2, with TRBD1 matching 9 bases. The trim removed 1 base at V and 7 bases at J, leaving 7 bases unmatched. The CDR3 has 15 residues. In germline, CDR1 is SNHLY, CDR2 FYNNEI.

Note on this clone: Sequence at one end of the junction differs from germline and may be a read error. The chain employs TRBV7-7 and TRBJ2-3; tentatively, D is TRBD2 (6 bases). This CDR3 is 17 amino acids long. Germline CDR1 reads SSHAT; CDR2 reads FNYEAQ (reference sequence). The CDR3 spells CASSPYQTGGSADTQYF. In DNA form, the CDR3 reads TGTGCTAGCAGCCCTTACCAGACTGGAGGGTCCGCAGATACGCAGTATTTT. Full variable domain (outside the CDR3, taken from reference TRBV7-7 and TRBJ2-3): GAGVSQSPRYKVTKRGQDVTLRCDPISSHATLYWYQQALGQGPEFLTYFNYEAQPDKSGLPSDRFSAERPEGSISTLTIQRTEQRDSAMYRCASSPYQTGGSADTQYFGPGTRLTVL.

This chain links TRBV27 with TRBJ2-5, with D perhaps matching TRBD1 (6 bases). The CDR3 loop spans 16 amino acids. The V end lost 5 bases, the J end lost 2 bases, and 18 bases lay between the germline ends. CDR1 is MNHEY, CDR2 SMNVEV, per germline (reference sequence). CDR3 nucleotides: TGTGCCAGCAGTACAGGGTTGATAGGCAATCAAGAGACCCAGTACTTC. Amino acids: CASSTGLIGNQETQYF.